A single sample gave rise to the 25 T cell receptor beta chains below, sequenced in a study of OX40 agonist ivuxolimab in advanced cancers. The assay was immunoSEQ multiplex PCR, and TCRdb's table has in-frame clones only and misses some. The data contain tens of thousands of clones, 86% of them singletons. The sample here was CD4+ or CD8+ T cells sorted from blood, taken in a trial of the OX40 agonist ivuxolimab. The receptor source for this set is an adult with an advanced solid tumor such as melanoma, head and neck, liver or kidney cancer.

The CDR3 DNA is TGTGCCATCAGTGAGTCGCTGGATACGCAGTATTTT. Amino acid sequence: CAISESLDTQYF. The chain combines TRBV10-3 with TRBJ2-3; D uncertain. The CDR3 length is 12 residues. From germline, CDR1 is ENHRY and CDR2 SYGVKD. V was clipped by 0 bases and J by 6 bases, with 4 bases between them.

This chain uses TRBV2 with TRBJ1-6, with a possible D match to TRBD1 (5 bases). This CDR3 has 15 amino acids. The germline V gene has CDR1 SNHLY and CDR2 FYNNEI. V lost 3 bases to trimming and J lost 10 bases, with 16 bases between them. CDR3 residues: CASSEGRVAGSPLHF. CDR3 in DNA: TGTGCCAGCAGTGAGGGCAGGGTGGCAGGATCACCCCTCCACTTT.

The V and J genes are TRBV6-5 and TRBJ2-7; TRBD1 matches 9 bases. This CDR3 region has 15 residues. The V segment lost 0 bases and the J segment 2 bases; nucleotides outside the gene matches: 2. Per the germline V gene, CDR1 is MNHEY and CDR2 is SVGAGI. The CDR3 sequence: CASSYSGTGTYEQYF. The CDR3 DNA sequence: TGTGCCAGCAGTTACTCAGGGACAGGGACCTACGAGCAGTACTTC.

V is TRBV5-1 and J is TRBJ2-7, with 7 positions matching TRBD1. V gave up 4 bases and J gave up 3 bases; unmatched junction bases: 10. The CDR3 is made up of 15 amino acids. Germline V gives CDR1 SGHRS, CDR2 YFSETQ. This chain's CDR3 is CASSLQQGKRYEQYF. For the CDR3, the DNA is TGCGCCAGCAGCCTCCAACAGGGGAAGCGCTACGAGCAGTACTTC.

This chain uses TRBV29-1 with TRBJ1-2; D possibly corresponds to TRBD1 (5 bases). The CDR3 runs to 12 residues. The ends were cut back, 5 bases at V and 5 bases at J, with 12 bases in the middle. Looked up from germline, CDR1 is SQVTM and CDR2 is ANQGSEA. CDR3 DNA sequence: TGCAGCGTTTCGGAGGGGAAGTATGGCTACACCTTC. It specifies CSVSEGKYGYTF.

The chain combines TRBV7-6 with TRBJ2-7; 7 bases line up with TRBD1. V shed 4 bases, J shed 4 bases, and the junction held 4 bases outside the gene matches. This CDR3 spans 13 amino acids. Per germline, CDR1 SGHVS and CDR2 FNYEAQ. CDR3 bases: TGTGCCAGCAGCTCCCGGGACAGTTACGAGCAGTACTTC. Translated, it gives CASSSRDSYEQYF.

The rearrangement joins TRBV11-3 to TRBJ2-1, with D perhaps assigned TRBD1 or TRBD2 (5 bases each). Germline V gene lookup returns CDR1 SGHNT and CDR2 YENEEA. This CDR3 has 15 residues. Trimming took 5 bases from V and 2 from J, leaving 13 bases between them. Here the CDR3 DNA reads TGTGCCAGCAGCCCCCGGGGCGGAACCTACAATGAGCAGTTCTTC. Translating it yields CASSPRGGTYNEQFF.

V and J are TRBV6-1 and TRBJ2-7; D is ambiguous. Germline CDR1 is MNHNS and CDR2 is SASEGT. With 0 bases removed from V and 0 bases from J, the gap between germline ends came to 6 bases. CDR3 size: 14 residues. CDR3 amino acids: CASSEAGISYEQYF. The CDR3 DNA reads as TGTGCCAGCAGTGAAGCGGGGATCTCCTACGAGCAGTACTTC.

This clone was recorded a few times. Sequence at one end of the junction differs from germline and may be a read error. The chain couples TRBV2 to TRBJ1-5, with 10 bases aligning to TRBD1. CDR3 size: 15 residues. Per the germline V gene, CDR1 is SNHLY and CDR2 is FYNNEI. CDR3 nucleotide sequence: TGTGCCAGCAGGGAAGGGACAGGGGCCGGTCAGCCCCAGCATTTT. Residues: CASREGTGAGQPQHF.

The rearrangement uses TRBV5-5 and TRBJ2-7; 10 positions match TRBD1. The ends lost 4 bases at V and 3 bases at J; junction bases unmatched: 4. The CDR3 is 14 amino acids. In germline, CDR1 is SGHKS, CDR2 YYEKEE (reference sequence). CDR3 region: CASSQRDRGYEQYF. CDR3 in DNA: TGTGCCAGCAGCCAGAGGGACAGGGGCTACGAGCAGTACTTC.

This chain links TRBV30 with TRBJ2-2; D is possibly TRBD1 or TRBD2 (5 bases each). Germline V gene sequence: CDR1 GTSNPN, CDR2 SVGIG (reference sequence). Trimming shortened V by 5 bases and J by 6 bases, and 19 bases separated the two germline ends. The CDR3 totals 15 residues. CDR3 sequence: CAWQGEKKGAGELFF. CDR3 DNA: TGTGCCTGGCAAGGGGAAAAGAAGGGAGCCGGGGAGCTGTTTTTT.

This chain connects TRBV14 to TRBJ1-5; tentative D call: TRBD1 (5 bases). V lost 5 bases and J lost 0, with 14 bases in between. This CDR3 region has 16 residues. Germline V CDR1 and CDR2: SGHDN, FVKESK. The CDR3 DNA follows: TGTGCCAGCAGCTCTAAGCAGGGATTTAGCAATCAGCCCCAGCATTTT. Amino acids: CASSSKQGFSNQPQHF.

This clone was seen only once. The chain carries TRBV5-6 and TRBJ2-3; D gene uncertain. CDR1 is SGHDT and CDR2 is YYEEEE in the germline V gene. The CDR3 sequence is 14 residues long. The ends were cut back, 2 bases at V and 4 bases at J, with 11 bases in the middle. CDR3 amino acids: CASSFATGPDTQYF. The CDR3 nucleotides are TGTGCCAGCAGCTTTGCAACCGGGCCAGATACGCAGTATTTT.

This clone was detected once. The rearrangement uses TRBV29-1 and TRBJ2-3; unclear D gene. Germline V gene sequence: CDR1 SQVTM, CDR2 ANQGSEA. This CDR3 spans 13 amino acids. V lost 4 bases, J lost 6 bases, and 14 bases lay in between. The CDR3 nucleotides are TGCAGCGTTGTAAGGCTAAAGGTTGATACGCAGTATTTT. It codes for CSVVRLKVDTQYF.

As regards this clone: The same CDR3 can be traced to other DNA sequences in this sample. J is TRBJ1-2 and V is TRBV5-1; a possible D gene is TRBD1 (5 bases). The CDR3 totals 13 residues. Trimming shortened V by 4 bases and J by 5 bases, and 12 bases separated the two germline ends. The germline gives CDR1 SGHRS, CDR2 YFSETQ. The CDR3 region is CASSPGTAYGYTF. DNA for the CDR3: TGCGCCAGCAGCCCCGGGACGGCTTATGGCTACACCTTC.

The chain links TRBV28 to TRBJ1-2, with D unclear. Between the trimmed V and J ends, which lost 6 bases and 5 bases, there was a span of 10 bases. Per germline, CDR1 MDHEN and CDR2 SYDVKM. The CDR3 is 12 residues long. CDR3 nucleotide sequence: TGTGCCAGCAGCTTAAGGCAATATGGCTACACCTTC. This codes for CASSLRQYGYTF.

The chain combines TRBV2 with TRBJ2-3; no definite D call. CDR3 length equals 14 residues. With 3 bases removed from V and 2 bases from J, the gap between germline ends came to 9 bases. Germline V gives CDR1 SNHLY, CDR2 FYNNEI. Written as DNA, the CDR3 is TGTGCCAGCAGTGATGGGCAGACCACAGATACGCAGTATTTT. It translates to CASSDGQTTDTQYF.

The chain carries TRBV6-1 and TRBJ2-6; no clear D. The germline gives CDR1 MNHNS, CDR2 SASEGT. The CDR3 consists of 15 residues. V lost 5 bases to trimming and J lost 2 bases, with 10 bases between them. CDR3 DNA sequence: TGTGCCAGCAGTACCCCCTTGACTGGGGCCAACGTCCTGACTTTC. Protein product: CASSTPLTGANVLTF.

The V call is TRBV15, the J call TRBJ1-6; 7 nucleotides agree with TRBD1. From germline, CDR1 is LNHNV and CDR2 YYDKDF (reference sequence). There are 14 residues in the CDR3. Trimming removed 8 bases from V and 10 bases from J; junction bases left unmatched: 11. DNA of the CDR3: TGTGCCACCCGACCGGACAGGCTTTCATCACCCCTCCACTTT. Translating gives CATRPDRLSSPLHF.

The V and J genes are TRBV18 and TRBJ2-2; no reliable D call. CDR3 length: 11 residues. V was cut by 4 bases and J by 6 bases, with 3 bases left in between. The germline V gene encodes CDR1 KGHSH and CDR2 LQKENI. CDR3 loop: CASSLPGELFF. For the CDR3, the DNA is TGTGCCAGCTCACTCCCCGGGGAGCTGTTTTTT.

This sequence joins TRBV4-2 and TRBJ2-6, with D perhaps matching TRBD1 or TRBD2 (5 bases each). The germline V gene has CDR1 LGHNA and CDR2 YNFKEQ. The CDR3 is 19 amino acids. The germline V and J ends were trimmed by 0 bases and 0 bases, with 15 bases remaining between them. The CDR3 coding sequence is TGTGCCAGCAGCCAAGATGGAGGTGGGGCCAGCTCTGGGGCCAACGTCCTGACTTTC. It translates to CASSQDGGGASSGANVLTF.

This rearrangement joins TRBV6-1 to TRBJ2-3, with a weak D call TRBD2 (6 bases). V gave up 6 bases and J gave up 2 bases, with 15 bases separating them. Germline CDR1 reads MNHNS; CDR2 reads SASEGT. The CDR3 consists of 15 residues. The chain's CDR3 is CASSSGRRFTDTQYF. The CDR3 DNA reads TGTGCCAGCAGCAGCGGGCGGAGATTCACAGATACGCAGTATTTT.

The chain employs TRBV6-6 and TRBJ1-3, with 9 bases matching TRBD1. CDR1 is MNHNY, CDR2 SVGAGI, per germline (reference sequence). V trimming: 6 bases; J trimming: 3 bases; junction bases outside the gene matches: 6. The CDR3 is 15 amino acids. CDR3 residues: CASRGDRASGNTIYF. Here the CDR3 DNA reads TGTGCCAGCAGAGGGGACAGGGCAAGTGGAAACACCATATATTTT.

The chain joins TRBV2 to TRBJ2-1, with D possibly being TRBD2 (5 bases). CDR1 SNHLY and CDR2 FYNNEI come from the germline V gene. V lost 3 bases to trimming and J lost 1 base, with 10 bases between them. The CDR3 consists of 15 residues. CDR3 in amino acids: CASSERVRSYNEQFF. CDR3 nucleotide sequence: TGTGCCAGCAGTGAGCGGGTTCGATCCTACAATGAGCAGTTCTTC.

CDR3 sequence (DNA): TGTGCCAGCAGCTTGATTGGGAGAGGGAGGGGAGAAGAGACCCAGTACTTC. Translation gives CASSLIGRGRGEETQYF. The J gene is TRBJ2-5, the V gene TRBV7-8; 7 bases line up with TRBD2. The CDR3 covers 17 residues. After removal of 3 bases from V and 3 bases from J, the junction contained 13 bases not matched to a gene. Germline loops: CDR1 SGHVS, CDR2 FQNEAQ.